This T cell receptor beta chain was sequenced in a study of blood T cell repertoires in COVID-19. The V gene lost 1 base and the J gene lost 3 bases, with 6 bases spanning the gap. Per germline, CDR1 SGHNT and CDR2 YENEEA. The CDR3 covers 13 residues. Clones were read by immunoSEQ multiplex PCR, and TCRdb kept only the in-frame ones, dropping some. The sample holds approximately 150,000 clones, around 90% seen once. The sample consisted of peripheral blood. This chain joins TRBV11-3 and TRBJ1-1, with D unclear. This receptor was identified in a man aged 18 to 29 with COVID-19, enrolled during active disease. CDR3: CASSLAPYTEAFF. For the CDR3, the DNA is TGTGCCAGCAGCTTAGCCCCATACACTGAAGCTTTCTTT.